The TCR beta chain under discussion was sequenced for a study of Ad26.COV2.S vaccination and SARS-CoV-2 variants. Study findings and constraints: Vaccine recipients surpassed placebo recipients in spike-specific TCR breadth.

Comments on this clone: The antigen is unknown.

Data came from immunoSEQ multiplex PCR; TCRdb stores just in-frame clones and leaves some out. The repertoire consists of approximately 480,000 clones, with approximately 90% occurring once and the leading ten covering about 13%. Documented treatment: around 19 received Ad26.COV2.S at low or high dose, single or two shots; roughly five received placebo; per-sample allocation not given. After the first vaccine or placebo injection, samples were drawn on day 63. This TCR derives from a person aged 18-65 years who received the Ad26.COV2.S COVID-19 vaccine or a placebo. The sample was peripheral blood, taken in a trial of Ad26.COV2.S vaccine versus placebo.

The CDR3 DNA sequence: TGCGCCAGCAGCTTCTCACAGGGACTACCCACAGATACGCAGTATTTT. As protein: CASSFSQGLPTDTQYF. J is TRBJ2-3 and V is TRBV5-1; D perhaps matches TRBD2 (7 bases). The germline gives CDR1 SGHRS, CDR2 YFSETQ. The ends were cut back, 2 bases at V and 2 bases at J, with 15 bases in the middle. The CDR3 loop spans 16 amino acids.